This T cell receptor beta chain was sequenced in a study of T cells in Graves' hyperthyroidism and ophthalmopathy. Regions amplified from RNA transcripts were the TCR beta CDR3 regions. Primed by the HTBI set, a first-round RT-PCR was run on the TCR CDR3. TCRdb reprocessed the multiplex PCR reads via MiXCR and lists one record per CDR3 protein. The data hold 700,000 to 850,000 distinct CDR3 sequences, with 30% to 40% observed a single time. CDR3 length: 17 amino acids. Germline V gene data show CDR1 as LNHNV and CDR2 as YYDKDF (reference sequence). What was sequenced was blood. J is TRBJ2-3 and V is TRBV15; no firm D call. The tail of the sequence fits TRBJ1-5 better, so the J call may be wrong. This receptor was identified in a middle-aged woman with Graves' hyperthyroidism. The CDR3 DNA follows: TGTGCCACCAGCAGAGGGCTAGCGGGAGGGCCGGTAGATACGCAGCATTTT. Protein: CATSRGLAGGPVDTQHF.